What follows describes a single T cell receptor (beta chain). V was shortened by 6 bases and J by 2 bases, with 8 bases between the two germline ends. The CDR3 spans 13 residues. CDR1 and CDR2 (germline): SGDLS, YYNGEE. Clones were read by immunoSEQ multiplex PCR, and TCRdb kept only the in-frame ones, dropping some. The top ten clones hold 7% of a sample with fewer than 200,000 clones, less than 85% of them seen once. The sample comes from a study of blood T cell repertoires in COVID-19. The material sequenced was peripheral blood. This sequence joins TRBV9 and TRBJ2-2, with D possibly TRBD1 on 6 matching bases. This TCR came from a woman between 35 and 50 years old with COVID-19, enrolled during active disease. The CDR3 spells CASNGGNTGELFF. The CDR3 DNA reads as TGTGCCAGCAATGGGGGCAACACCGGGGAGCTGTTTTTT.